This T cell receptor (beta chain) was profiled in a study of T cells in Graves' hyperthyroidism and ophthalmopathy. The study, taken as a whole, reports: Blood also contained most expanded thyroid clonotypes above 0.001.

The CDR3 spans 15 residues. In germline, CDR1 is MNHEY, CDR2 SMNVEV (reference sequence). The V gene lost 1 base and the J gene lost 4 bases, with 10 bases spanning the gap. As concerns this clonotype: The antigen is undetermined.

The investigators amplified TCR beta CDR3 regions from RNA transcripts. During a first-round RT-PCR of the TCR CDR3, the HTBI primer set was used. TCRdb reanalysed the multiplex PCR reads using MiXCR and keeps one entry per CDR3 protein. This table has 300,000 to 450,000 distinct CDR3 sequences, more than 20% appearing once. Among the patients, aged 18 to 65, hyperthyroidism was newly diagnosed and had lasted under 2 months. This chain uses TRBV27 with TRBJ1-4; D unclear. Material for sequencing was blood. The origin of this receptor is a man aged 45 to 65 with Graves' hyperthyroidism. This CDR3 reads CASSLYAPGNEKLFF. In nucleotides, the CDR3 is TGTGCCAGCAGTTTATATGCCCCGGGTAATGAAAAACTGTTTTTT.